The source of this T cell receptor (beta chain) is a study of CDR3 diversity in severe acne. TCRdb reanalysed the PCR reads using MiXCR and keeps one entry per CDR3 protein. The data hold over 70,000 distinct CDR3 sequences, with under 60% observed a single time. Germline values: CDR1 MNHEY, CDR2 SVGAGI. The CDR3 sequence is 17 residues long. J lost 4 bases, V lost 5 bases, and 5 bases had no gene match. Input material: blood. The V call is TRBV6-5, the J call TRBJ2-2; 15 nucleotides match TRBD2. The receptor was derived from a male donor in good health, without acne. The CDR3 protein is CASSAGLAGGGTGELFF. CDR3 bases: TGTGCCAGCAGTGCGGGACTAGCGGGAGGAGGCACCGGGGAGCTGTTTTTT.